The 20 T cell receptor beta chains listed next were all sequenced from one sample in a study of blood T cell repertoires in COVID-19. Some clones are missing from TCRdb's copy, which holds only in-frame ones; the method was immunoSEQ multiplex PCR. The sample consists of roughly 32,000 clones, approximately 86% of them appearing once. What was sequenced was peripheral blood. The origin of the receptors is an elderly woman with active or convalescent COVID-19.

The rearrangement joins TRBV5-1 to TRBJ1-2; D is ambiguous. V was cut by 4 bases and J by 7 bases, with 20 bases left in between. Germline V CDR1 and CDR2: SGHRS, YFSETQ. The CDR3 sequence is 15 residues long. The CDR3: CASSAETAASFGYTF. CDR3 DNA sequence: TGCGCCAGCAGCGCGGAGACGGCCGCTTCCTTTGGCTACACCTTC.

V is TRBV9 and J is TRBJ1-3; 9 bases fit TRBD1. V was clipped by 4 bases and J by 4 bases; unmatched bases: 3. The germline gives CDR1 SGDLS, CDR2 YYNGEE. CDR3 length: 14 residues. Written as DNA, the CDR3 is TGTGCCAGCAGCTTGACAGGGGGAGGAAACACCATATATTTT. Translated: CASSLTGGGNTIYF.

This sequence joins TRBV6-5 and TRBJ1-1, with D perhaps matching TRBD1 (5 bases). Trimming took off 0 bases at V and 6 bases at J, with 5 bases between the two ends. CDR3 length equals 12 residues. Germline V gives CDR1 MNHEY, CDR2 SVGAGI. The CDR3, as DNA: TGTGCCAGCAGTTACTCAGGGGCTGAAGCTTTCTTT. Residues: CASSYSGAEAFF.

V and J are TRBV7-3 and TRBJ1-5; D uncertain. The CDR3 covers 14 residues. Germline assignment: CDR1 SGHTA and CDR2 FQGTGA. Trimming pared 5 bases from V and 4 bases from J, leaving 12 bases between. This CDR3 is CASSKDGGNQPQHF. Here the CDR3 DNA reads TGTGCCAGCAGCAAGGACGGCGGGAATCAGCCCCAGCATTTT.

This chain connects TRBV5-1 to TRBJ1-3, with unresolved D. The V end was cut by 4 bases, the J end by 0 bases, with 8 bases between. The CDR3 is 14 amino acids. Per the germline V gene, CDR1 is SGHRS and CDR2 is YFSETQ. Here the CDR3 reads CASSLTSSGNTIYF. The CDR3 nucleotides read TGCGCCAGCAGCCTGACTAGCTCTGGAAACACCATATATTTT.

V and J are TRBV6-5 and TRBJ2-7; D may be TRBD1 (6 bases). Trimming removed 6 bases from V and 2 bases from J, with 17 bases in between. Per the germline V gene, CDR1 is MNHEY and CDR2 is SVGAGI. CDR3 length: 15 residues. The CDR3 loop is CASSRRQGLTYEQYF. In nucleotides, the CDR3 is TGTGCCAGCAGCCGCCGGCAGGGGCTCACCTACGAGCAGTACTTC.

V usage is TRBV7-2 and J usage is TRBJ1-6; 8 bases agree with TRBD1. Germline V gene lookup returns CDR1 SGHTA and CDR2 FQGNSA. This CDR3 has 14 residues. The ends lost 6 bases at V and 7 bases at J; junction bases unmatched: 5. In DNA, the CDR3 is TGTGCCAGCAGTAACAGGGGGGGAAATTCACCCCTCCACTTT. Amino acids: CASSNRGGNSPLHF.

CDR3 DNA: TGTGCCAGCAGCAATACCCGGGACAGGGGGCGCCACGAGCAGTACTTC. It encodes CASSNTRDRGRHEQYF. This chain connects TRBV3-1 (or the pseudogene TRBV3-2) to TRBJ2-7, with TRBD1 matching 12 bases. Unmatched junction bases numbered 10, after V lost 5 bases and J lost 5 bases. This CDR3 has 16 residues. The V gene's germline CDR1 is LGHDT and CDR2 YNNKEL (reference sequence).

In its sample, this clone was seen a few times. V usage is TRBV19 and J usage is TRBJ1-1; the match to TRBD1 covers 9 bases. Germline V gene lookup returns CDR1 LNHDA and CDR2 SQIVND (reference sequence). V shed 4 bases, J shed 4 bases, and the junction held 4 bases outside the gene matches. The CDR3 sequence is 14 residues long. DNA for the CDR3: TGTGCCAGTAGTAACAGGGGGCGCGGCACTGAAGCTTTCTTT. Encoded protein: CASSNRGRGTEAFF.

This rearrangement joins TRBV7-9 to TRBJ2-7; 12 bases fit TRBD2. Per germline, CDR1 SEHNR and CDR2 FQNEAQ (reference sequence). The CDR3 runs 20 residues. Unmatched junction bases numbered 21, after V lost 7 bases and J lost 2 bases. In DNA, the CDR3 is TGTGCCAGCACCGGATTCTTAGGAACTAGCGGGAGGACAGAAGCCTACGAGCAGTACTTC. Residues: CASTGFLGTSGRTEAYEQYF.

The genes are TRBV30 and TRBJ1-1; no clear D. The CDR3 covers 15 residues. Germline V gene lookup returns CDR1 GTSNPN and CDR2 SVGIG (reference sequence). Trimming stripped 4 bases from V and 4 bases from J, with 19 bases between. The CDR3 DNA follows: TGTGCCTGGACGAGACGCTCCGGGGTTGGCACTGAAGCTTTCTTT. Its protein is CAWTRRSGVGTEAFF.

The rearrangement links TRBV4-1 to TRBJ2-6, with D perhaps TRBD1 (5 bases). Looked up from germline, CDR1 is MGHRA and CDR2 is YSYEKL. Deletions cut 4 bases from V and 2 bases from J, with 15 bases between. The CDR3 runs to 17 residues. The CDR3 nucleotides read TGCGCCAGCAGCCCGCTGGACATCATAGCTGGGGCCAACGTCCTGACTTTC. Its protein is CASSPLDIIAGANVLTF.

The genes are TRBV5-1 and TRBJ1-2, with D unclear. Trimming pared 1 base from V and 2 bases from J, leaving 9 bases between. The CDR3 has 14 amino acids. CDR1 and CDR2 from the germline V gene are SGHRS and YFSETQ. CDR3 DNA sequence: TGCGCCAGCAGCTTGTATCGTCAGAACTATGGCTACACCTTC. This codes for CASSLYRQNYGYTF.

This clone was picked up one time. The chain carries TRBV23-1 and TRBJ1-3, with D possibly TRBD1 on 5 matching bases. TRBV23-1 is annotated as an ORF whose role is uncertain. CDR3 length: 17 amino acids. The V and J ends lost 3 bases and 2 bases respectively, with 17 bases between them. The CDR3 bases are TGCGCCAGCAGTCAGGTACCGGGACTCCTCCCTGGAAACACCATATATTTT. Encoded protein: CASSQVPGLLPGNTIYF.

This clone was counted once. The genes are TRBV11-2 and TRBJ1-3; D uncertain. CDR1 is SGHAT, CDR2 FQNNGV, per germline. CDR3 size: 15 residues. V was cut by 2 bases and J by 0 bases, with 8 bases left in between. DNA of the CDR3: TGTGCCAGCAGCTTATCCTTTAGCTCTGGAAACACCATATATTTT. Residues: CASSLSFSSGNTIYF.

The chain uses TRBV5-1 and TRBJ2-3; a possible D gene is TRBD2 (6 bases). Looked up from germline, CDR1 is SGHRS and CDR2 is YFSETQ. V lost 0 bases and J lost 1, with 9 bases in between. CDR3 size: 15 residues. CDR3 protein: CASSLDGSRTDTQYF. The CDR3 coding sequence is TGCGCCAGCAGCTTGGACGGGAGCCGCACAGATACGCAGTATTTT.

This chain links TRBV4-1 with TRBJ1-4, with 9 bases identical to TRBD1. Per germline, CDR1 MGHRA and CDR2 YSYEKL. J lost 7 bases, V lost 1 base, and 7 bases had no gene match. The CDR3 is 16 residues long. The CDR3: CASSQGVDRGTEKLFF. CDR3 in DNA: TGCGCCAGCAGCCAAGGGGTGGACAGGGGTACTGAAAAACTGTTTTTT.

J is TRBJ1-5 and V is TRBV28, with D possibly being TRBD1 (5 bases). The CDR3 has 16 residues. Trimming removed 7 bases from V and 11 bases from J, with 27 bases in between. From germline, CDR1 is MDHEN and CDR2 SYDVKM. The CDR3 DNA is TGTGCCAGCACCCAATCGGGTGCGGGGGTAGGGGTGTCCCAGCATTTT. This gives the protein CASTQSGAGVGVSQHF.

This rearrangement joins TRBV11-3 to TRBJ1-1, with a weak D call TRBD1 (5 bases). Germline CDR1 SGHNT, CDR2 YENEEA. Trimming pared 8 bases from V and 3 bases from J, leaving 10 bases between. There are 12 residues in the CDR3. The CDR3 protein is CASGSQDTEAFF. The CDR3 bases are TGTGCCAGCGGATCACAGGACACTGAAGCTTTCTTT.

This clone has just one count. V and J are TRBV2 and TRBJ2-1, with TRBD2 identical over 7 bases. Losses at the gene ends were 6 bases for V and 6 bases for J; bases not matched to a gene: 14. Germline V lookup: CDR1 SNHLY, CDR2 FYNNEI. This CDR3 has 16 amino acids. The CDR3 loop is CASRRLATSEGNEQFF. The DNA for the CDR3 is TGTGCCAGCAGAAGACTAGCCACCTCCGAGGGCAATGAGCAGTTCTTC.